The clone carrying this TCR beta chain was counted at least ten times. Assembly of TCR beta libraries relied on iRepertoire HTBI primers together with Arm-PCR of CDR3 regions. Methods used by the authors: Taken together, the samples had 62 TRBV and roughly 15 TRBJ segments identified. TCRdb re-analysed the multiplex PCR reads in MiXCR, keeping a single row per CDR3 protein. The V and J calls reflect TCRdb's pipeline rather than the authors' work. This repertoire shows a few hundred thousand distinct CDR3 sequences, around 11% found once; its top ten account for approximately 17%. The sample is drawn from a study of regulatory T cells in long-lasting Graves disease. Study in general: Antithyroid drugs had been taken by newly diagnosed Graves' patients for under 3 months.

Described time point: newly diagnosed GD, antithyroid drugs for less than 3 months. PBMC RNA served as the TCR library source. Investigators report Graves' disease was diagnosed under American Thyroid Association guidelines. The V gene lost 3 bases and the J gene lost 6 bases, with 6 bases spanning the gap. There are 12 residues in the CDR3. Germline CDR1 and CDR2: MNHEY and SVGEGT. These data were also reused for a study on T cells in Graves' hyperthyroidism and ophthalmopathy. As that report states: The hyperthyroidism patients had all been newly diagnosed, and their disease duration was under 2 months. Their ages ranged from 18 to 65 years.

The genes are TRBV6-2 or TRBV6-3 and TRBJ2-1; no clear D gene. The source material was peripheral blood mononuclear cells (PBMCs), sampled at new diagnosis, from a patient treated with antithyroid drugs. The clonotype comes from a woman aged 18-29 years with Graves disease. This chain's CDR3 is CASSYNFNEQFF. The CDR3 DNA follows: TGTGCCAGCAGTTATAATTTCAATGAGCAGTTCTTC.